These 30 T cell receptor beta chains originate from one sample sequenced in a study of blood T cell repertoires in COVID-19. The assay was immunoSEQ multiplex PCR, and TCRdb's table has in-frame clones only and misses some. The repertoire has 30,000 to 35,000 clones, roughly 85% of them found once; the top ten carry under 9.5%. The sample consisted of peripheral blood. The receptors stem from a man older than 75 with active COVID-19.

J is TRBJ2-3 and V is TRBV7-2; possible D gene TRBD2, 6 bases. The CDR3 has 14 amino acids. Germline V gene lookup returns CDR1 SGHTA and CDR2 FQGNSA. V was cut by 1 base and J by 4 bases, with 9 bases left in between. This CDR3 is CASSLVLAADTQYF. CDR3 DNA sequence: TGTGCCAGCAGCTTAGTACTAGCAGCAGATACGCAGTATTTT.

The chain recombines TRBV19 with TRBJ2-2; 7 nucleotides line up with TRBD1. This CDR3 has 15 amino acids. Germline-derived CDR1 and CDR2 are LNHDA and SQIVND (reference sequence). Trimming took 3 bases from V and 3 from J; bases not matched to a gene: 4. Here the CDR3 DNA reads TGTGCCAGTAGTATTTGGGACAGTTACACCGGGGAGCTGTTTTTT. This translates into CASSIWDSYTGELFF.

This clone appeared a few times. This rearrangement joins TRBV9 to TRBJ2-3; D is uncertain. The CDR3 has 15 amino acids. Trimming stripped 1 base from V and 3 bases from J, with 12 bases between. Germline V gene lookup returns CDR1 SGDLS and CDR2 YYNGEE. Here the CDR3 reads CASSVRLGLTDTQYF. The CDR3 DNA follows: TGTGCCAGCAGCGTACGTCTCGGTCTGACAGATACGCAGTATTTT.

The CDR3, as DNA: TGTGCCAGCAGCTTGAGGAATACAGGGGGCTCTGAAGCTTTCTTT. It is translated as CASSLRNTGGSEAFF. The chain links TRBV5-6 to TRBJ1-1; TRBD1 agrees at 9 bases. The CDR3 runs 15 residues. Looked up from germline, CDR1 is SGHDT and CDR2 is YYEEEE. J was trimmed by 6 bases and V by 1 base; bases with no gene match: 7.

By frequency in the sample, this clone is medium-sized. This sequence joins TRBV29-1 and TRBJ2-2; the D gene is possibly TRBD2 (5 bases). V lost 4 bases to trimming and J lost 1 base, with 10 bases between them. Germline CDR1 and CDR2: SQVTM and ANQGSEA. This CDR3 comprises 14 residues. In DNA, the CDR3 is TGCAGCGTTGGCGCTAGCCTGAACACCGGGGAGCTGTTTTTT. Translating it yields CSVGASLNTGELFF.

The chain carries TRBV5-4 and TRBJ2-1; 15 bases align to TRBD2. CDR3 length: 16 residues. With 4 bases clipped from V and 8 bases from J, the junction kept 7 bases outside the gene matches. Germline CDR1 and CDR2: SGHNT and YYREEE (reference sequence). The CDR3 nucleotides are TGTGCCAGCAGCAGGACTAGCGGGGGGGCCTCATATGAGCAGTTCTTC. It codes for CASSRTSGGASYEQFF.

V usage is TRBV5-1 and J usage is TRBJ2-1, with 7 bases matching TRBD2. V was pared by 4 bases and J by 0 bases, with 7 bases of the junction left unmatched. CDR3 length: 16 residues. CDR1 and CDR2 (germline): SGHRS, YFSETQ. DNA of the CDR3: TGCGCCAGCAGCCTGGTCGGGGGGAGCTCCTACAATGAGCAGTTCTTC. Its protein is CASSLVGGSSYNEQFF. The full variable domain, rest sourced from reference TRBV5-1 and TRBJ2-1, is KAGVTQTPRYLIKTRGQQVTLSCSPISGHRSVSWYQQTPGQGLQFLFEYFSETQRNKGNFPGRFSGRQFSNSRSEMNVSTLELGDSALYLCASSLVGGSSYNEQFFGPGTRLTVL.

The V call is TRBV9, the J call TRBJ2-7; D is unresolved. The CDR3 totals 13 residues. Germline lookup yields CDR1 SGDLS and CDR2 YYNGEE. V was trimmed by 0 bases and J by 5 bases, leaving 9 bases between them. CDR3 sequence reads: CASSVAPRDEQYF. The CDR3 bases are TGTGCCAGCAGCGTAGCCCCCCGGGACGAGCAGTACTTC.

This clone was picked up one time. CDR3 bases: TGTGCCAGCAGCTCCGGACATAGCACAGATACGCAGTATTTT. It codes for CASSSGHSTDTQYF. The V gene is TRBV7-3, the J gene TRBJ2-3; tentatively, D is TRBD1 (5 bases). CDR1 and CDR2 (germline): SGHTA, FQGTGA. This CDR3 is built from 14 residues. With 4 bases removed from V and 0 bases from J, the gap between germline ends came to 8 bases.

The gene calls are TRBV7-2 and TRBJ2-3; perhaps TRBD2 as D (5 bases). Per germline, CDR1 SGHTA and CDR2 FQGNSA. Trimming removed 6 bases at V and 4 bases at J, with 11 bases between. The CDR3 totals 13 residues. CDR3 DNA: TGTGCCAGCAGTCCGCTAGCATCAGATACGCAGTATTTT. Translating it yields CASSPLASDTQYF.

V is TRBV18 and J is TRBJ1-3; tentatively, D is TRBD1 (5 bases). V was trimmed by 0 bases and J by 3 bases, leaving 9 bases between them. Germline V gene data show CDR1 as KGHSH and CDR2 as LQKENI. This CDR3 region has 15 residues. The chain's CDR3 is CASSPPKGDGNTIYF. For the CDR3, the DNA is TGTGCCAGCTCACCACCGAAAGGGGATGGAAACACCATATATTTT.

The chain combines TRBV19 with TRBJ1-4; a possible D gene is TRBD1 (6 bases). Trimming removed 5 bases from V and 8 bases from J, with 21 bases in between. CDR1 is LNHDA, CDR2 SQIVND, per germline (reference sequence). This CDR3 region has 16 residues. The CDR3 is CASSGIRQALGEKLFF. In DNA form, the CDR3 reads TGTGCCAGTAGTGGGATCCGACAGGCCCTTGGCGAAAAACTGTTTTTT.

A single count supports this clone. The chain couples TRBV5-1 to TRBJ2-2; TRBD2 matches 8 bases. This CDR3 contains 14 residues. The J segment lost 7 bases and the V segment lost 4 bases, leaving 6 bases of the junction unmatched. The germline V gene encodes CDR1 SGHRS and CDR2 YFSETQ. CDR3 protein: CASSMGLEGGELFF. CDR3 nucleotide sequence: TGCGCCAGCAGCATGGGACTAGAGGGCGGGGAGCTGTTTTTT.

This chain connects TRBV5-1 to TRBJ1-2; 7 nucleotides match TRBD1. CDR3 length: 16 amino acids. V was clipped by 1 base and J by 6 bases; unmatched bases: 12. From germline, CDR1 is SGHRS and CDR2 YFSETQ. CDR3 coding DNA: TGCGCCAGCAGCTTGTCCCCAAAGGGACAGAGGCATGGCTACACCTTC. It is translated as CASSLSPKGQRHGYTF.

V usage is TRBV14 and J usage is TRBJ1-4; perhaps TRBD1 as D (6 bases). Germline loops: CDR1 SGHDN, CDR2 FVKESK. CDR3 length equals 16 residues. The germline V and J ends were trimmed by 4 bases and 8 bases, with 20 bases remaining between them. The CDR3 bases are TGTGCCAGCAGCCCTCCTAGGGGGGGAATAGGAGAAAAACTGTTTTTT. Protein product: CASSPPRGGIGEKLFF.

V gene TRBV28 combines with J gene TRBJ2-3; D might be TRBD1 (6 bases). CDR3 length: 18 amino acids. Germline loops: CDR1 MDHEN, CDR2 SYDVKM. V was trimmed by 2 bases and J by 0 bases, leaving 18 bases between them. CDR3 coding DNA: TGTGCCAGCAGTTTAAGCAGGGCAGGGGATGGGAGCACAGATACGCAGTATTTT. This translates into CASSLSRAGDGSTDTQYF.

The chain joins TRBV7-2 to TRBJ1-6; no firm D call. V gave up 5 bases and J gave up 8 bases, with 19 bases separating them. CDR1 is SGHTA and CDR2 is FQGNSA in the germline V gene. This CDR3 is built from 16 residues. The CDR3 DNA sequence: TGTGCCAGCAGCCCCCGGAGGGCGGGGTATGATTCACCCCTCCACTTT. Its protein product is CASSPRRAGYDSPLHF.

The gene calls are TRBV5-1 and TRBJ2-7; TRBD2 agrees at 8 bases. The junction had 12 bases not matched to a gene; V was cut back by 0 bases and J by 1 base. The germline CDR1 and CDR2 sequences are SGHRS and YFSETQ. The CDR3 is 18 residues long. For the CDR3, the DNA is TGCGCCAGCAGCTTGGAGGGTAGCGGGGCGATCCTTTCCTACGAGCAGTACTTC. Translated, it gives CASSLEGSGAILSYEQYF.

V gene TRBV2 combines with J gene TRBJ1-5; D gene ambiguous. There are 13 residues in the CDR3. Germline V gene sequence: CDR1 SNHLY, CDR2 FYNNEI. Trimming shortened V by 7 bases and J by 6 bases, and 13 bases separated the two germline ends. The CDR3 loop reads CASTEEGGQPQHF. The CDR3 coding sequence is TGTGCCAGCACCGAAGAGGGTGGTCAGCCCCAGCATTTT. Looking up the rest from reference TRBV2 and TRBJ1-5 gives the full variable domain: EPEVTQTPSHQVTQMGQEVILRCVPISNHLYFYWYRQILGQKVEFLVSFYNNEISEKSEIFDDQFSVERPDGSNFTLKIRSTKLEDSAMYFCASTEEGGQPQHFGDGTRLSIL.

The chain couples TRBV11-2 to TRBJ2-3; TRBD2 aligns across 10 bases. The germline gives CDR1 SGHAT, CDR2 FQNNGV. V dropped 1 base and J dropped 2; count of bases not matched to a gene: 12. The CDR3 has 19 amino acids. CDR3 sequence reads: CASSLVPSGGDSATDTQYF. CDR3 nucleotide sequence: TGTGCCAGCAGCTTAGTTCCTAGCGGGGGCGACTCCGCCACAGATACGCAGTATTTT.

In its sample, this clone was seen once. V and J are TRBV5-4 and TRBJ1-1; tentatively, D is TRBD1 (6 bases). Germline values: CDR1 SGHNT, CDR2 YYREEE (reference sequence). This CDR3 is built from 14 residues. Trimming shortened V by 4 bases and J by 2 bases, and 12 bases separated the two germline ends. This chain's CDR3 is CASSPSQGNTEAFF. The CDR3 DNA sequence: TGTGCCAGCAGCCCTTCACAGGGAAACACTGAAGCTTTCTTT. The full variable domain, with the rest looked up from reference TRBV5-4 and TRBJ1-1, is ETGVTQSPTHLIKTRGQQVTLRCSSQSGHNTVSWYQQALGQGPQFIFQYYREEENGRGNFPPRFSGLQFPNYSSELNVNALELDDSALYLCASSPSQGNTEAFFGQGTRLTVV.

This clone turned up a few times. V is TRBV19 and J is TRBJ2-1; tentative D call: TRBD1 (5 bases). CDR3 length: 15 residues. V was cut by 5 bases and J by 2 bases, with 13 bases left in between. Germline V gene sequence: CDR1 LNHDA, CDR2 SQIVND (reference sequence). The CDR3 DNA sequence: TGTGCCAGTAGTTCCCAGGGAAGGACCTACAATGAGCAGTTCTTC. Its translation is CASSSQGRTYNEQFF.

This chain connects TRBV6-2 or TRBV6-3 to TRBJ1-2, with no clear D. The germline gives CDR1 MNHEY, CDR2 SVGEGT. CDR3 length: 15 amino acids. Trimming stripped 0 bases from V and 6 bases from J, with 14 bases between. This chain's CDR3 is CASSYSPSTGNGYTF. In DNA, the CDR3 is TGTGCCAGCAGTTACTCTCCTTCTACGGGAAATGGCTACACCTTC.

V and J are TRBV28 and TRBJ1-2, with D maybe TRBD1 (5 bases). Germline CDR1 is MDHEN and CDR2 is SYDVKM. V lost 7 bases to trimming and J lost 5 bases, with 14 bases between them. The CDR3 covers 13 residues. The DNA for the CDR3 is TGTGCCAGCAACCCGGAGGGGCCGTATGGCTACACCTTC. Protein product: CASNPEGPYGYTF.

The V call is TRBV19, the J call TRBJ1-5; D is possibly TRBD1 (5 bases). CDR1 is LNHDA and CDR2 is SQIVND in the germline V gene (reference sequence). The length of the CDR3 is 15 residues. Trimming shortened V by 6 bases and J by 4 bases, and 16 bases separated the two germline ends. The CDR3 coding sequence is TGTGCCAGTAGGAATAAGGGGCCGGAAAATCAGCCCCAGCATTTT. Protein product: CASRNKGPENQPQHF.

The V and J genes are TRBV6-2 or TRBV6-3 and TRBJ2-7; 8 nucleotides align to TRBD1. The CDR3 loop spans 13 amino acids. Germline values: CDR1 MNHEY, CDR2 SVGEGT. With 6 bases clipped from V and 1 base from J, the junction kept 2 bases outside the gene matches. The CDR3 is CASSRTGSYEQYF. DNA of the CDR3: TGTGCCAGCAGCCGGACAGGGTCCTACGAGCAGTACTTC.

This clone was seen only a few times. V is TRBV12-3 or TRBV12-4 and J is TRBJ2-7, with D tentatively TRBD2 (5 bases). Trimming took 8 bases from V and 2 from J, leaving 10 bases between them. The CDR3 contains 12 residues. CDR3 sequence reads: CASGPGTYEQYF. DNA of the CDR3: TGTGCCAGCGGTCCGGGAACCTACGAGCAGTACTTC.

The chain carries TRBV2 and TRBJ2-5; 7 nucleotides agree with TRBD2. The CDR3 runs 14 residues. The V segment lost 4 bases and the J segment 2 bases; nucleotides outside the gene matches: 4. Germline V CDR1 and CDR2: SNHLY, FYNNEI. As DNA, the CDR3 is TGTGCCAGCAGTGGTGGGACTAAACAAGAGACCCAGTACTTC. It specifies CASSGGTKQETQYF.

The J gene is TRBJ1-4, the V gene TRBV2; TRBD1 might be the D (6 bases). Trimming removed 7 bases at V and 7 bases at J, with 19 bases between. The CDR3 loop spans 15 amino acids. The germline gives CDR1 SNHLY, CDR2 FYNNEI. In nucleotides, the CDR3 is TGTGCCAGCACCTCCGGGACACCGAGGGGTGAAAAACTGTTTTTT. This sequence encodes CASTSGTPRGEKLFF. Combining the CDR3 with reference TRBV2 and TRBJ1-4 gives the whole variable domain EPEVTQTPSHQVTQMGQEVILRCVPISNHLYFYWYRQILGQKVEFLVSFYNNEISEKSEIFDDQFSVERPDGSNFTLKIRSTKLEDSAMYFCASTSGTPRGEKLFFGSGTQLSVL.

This clone showed up just once. The rearrangement links TRBV19 to TRBJ2-7, with a possible D match to TRBD2 (5 bases). CDR3 size: 15 residues. CDR1 and CDR2 (germline): LNHDA, SQIVND (reference sequence). Trimming stripped 4 bases from V and 3 bases from J, with 16 bases between. This CDR3 reads CASSTPRGGFYEQYF. In DNA form, the CDR3 reads TGTGCCAGTAGTACGCCCCGTGGCGGGTTCTACGAGCAGTACTTC. The full variable domain, its missing parts supplied by reference TRBV19 and TRBJ2-7, is DGGITQSPKYLFRKEGQNVTLSCEQNLNHDAMYWYRQDPGQGLRLIYYSQIVNDFQKGDIAEGYSVSREKKESFPLTVTSAQKNPTAFYLCASSTPRGGFYEQYFGPGTRLTVT.